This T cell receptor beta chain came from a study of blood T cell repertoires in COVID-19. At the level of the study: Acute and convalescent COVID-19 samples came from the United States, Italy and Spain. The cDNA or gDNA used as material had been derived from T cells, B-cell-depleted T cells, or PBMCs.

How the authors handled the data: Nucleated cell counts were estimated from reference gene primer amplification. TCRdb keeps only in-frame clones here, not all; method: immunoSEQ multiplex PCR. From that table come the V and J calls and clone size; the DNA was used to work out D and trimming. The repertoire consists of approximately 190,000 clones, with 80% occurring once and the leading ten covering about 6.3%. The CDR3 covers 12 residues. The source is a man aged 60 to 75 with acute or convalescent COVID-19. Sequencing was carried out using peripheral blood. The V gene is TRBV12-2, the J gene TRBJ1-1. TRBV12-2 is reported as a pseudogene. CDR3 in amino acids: CASRFGGSGAFF. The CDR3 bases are TGTGCAAGTCGCTTTGGAGGCAGCGGAGCTTTCTTT.